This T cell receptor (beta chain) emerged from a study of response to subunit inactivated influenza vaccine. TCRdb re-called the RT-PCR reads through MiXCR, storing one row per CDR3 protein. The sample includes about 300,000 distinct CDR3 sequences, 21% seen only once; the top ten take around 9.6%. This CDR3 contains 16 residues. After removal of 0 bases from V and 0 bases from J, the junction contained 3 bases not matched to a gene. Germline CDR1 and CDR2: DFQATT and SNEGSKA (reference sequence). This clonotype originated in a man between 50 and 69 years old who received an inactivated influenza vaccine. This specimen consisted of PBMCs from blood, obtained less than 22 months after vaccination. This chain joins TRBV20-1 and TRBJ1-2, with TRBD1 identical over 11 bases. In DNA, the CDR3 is TGCAGTGCTAGAGAAGGGACAGGGGGTACTAACTATGGCTACACCTTC. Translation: CSAREGTGGTNYGYTF.